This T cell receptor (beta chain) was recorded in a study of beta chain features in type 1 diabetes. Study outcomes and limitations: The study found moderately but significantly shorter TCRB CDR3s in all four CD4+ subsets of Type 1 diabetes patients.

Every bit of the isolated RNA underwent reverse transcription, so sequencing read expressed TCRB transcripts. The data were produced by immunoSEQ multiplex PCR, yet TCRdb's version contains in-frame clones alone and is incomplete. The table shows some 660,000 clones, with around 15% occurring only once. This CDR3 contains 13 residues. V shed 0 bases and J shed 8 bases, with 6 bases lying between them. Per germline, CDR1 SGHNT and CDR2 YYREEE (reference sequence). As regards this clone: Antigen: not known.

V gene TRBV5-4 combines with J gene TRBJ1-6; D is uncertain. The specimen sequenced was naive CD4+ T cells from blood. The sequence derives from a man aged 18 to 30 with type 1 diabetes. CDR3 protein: CASSLDGYSPLHF. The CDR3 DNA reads TGTGCCAGCAGCTTGGACGGGTATTCACCCCTCCACTTT.